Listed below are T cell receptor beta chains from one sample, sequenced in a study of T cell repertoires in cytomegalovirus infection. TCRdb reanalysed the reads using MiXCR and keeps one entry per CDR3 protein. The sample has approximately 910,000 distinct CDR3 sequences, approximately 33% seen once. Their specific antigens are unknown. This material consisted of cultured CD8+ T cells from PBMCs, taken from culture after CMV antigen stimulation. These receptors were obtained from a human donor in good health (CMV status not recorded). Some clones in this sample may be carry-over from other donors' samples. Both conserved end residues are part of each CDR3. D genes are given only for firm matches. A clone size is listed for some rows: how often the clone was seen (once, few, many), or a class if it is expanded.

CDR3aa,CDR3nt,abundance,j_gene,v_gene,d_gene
CASSPDSAPYNEQFF,TGTGCCAGCAGTCCTGACAGCGCCCCATACAATGAGCAGTTCTTC,many,TRBJ2-1,TRBV6-1,NA
CASLGGGARNEQFF,TGTGCCAGTTTGGGCGGGGGGGCAAGGAATGAGCAGTTCTTC,many,TRBJ2-1,TRBV6-1,TRBD2
CASSFPEDRSYNSPLHF,TGTGCCAGCAGTTTCCCGGAGGACCGCTCCTATAATTCACCCCTCCACTTT,NA,TRBJ1-6,TRBV28,NA
CATLGLAGVTGETQYF,TGTGCCACCTTGGGACTAGCGGGGGTCACCGGGGAGACCCAGTACTTC,few,TRBJ2-5,TRBV6-2/TRBV6-3,TRBD2
CATAGGGRTDTQYF,TGTGCCACCGCGGGGGGGGGCCGGACAGATACGCAGTATTTT,many,TRBJ2-3,TRBV5-5,TRBD2
CASSPCCTSGVNEQFF,TGTGCCAGCAGCCCTTGTTGTACTAGCGGGGTAAATGAGCAGTTCTTC,few,TRBJ2-1,TRBV7-9,TRBD2
CASSQGAGGTGELFF,TGCGCCAGCAGCCAAGGGGCCGGTGGAACCGGGGAGCTGTTTTTT,few,TRBJ2-2,TRBV4-1,NA
CASGFGTGGPNEQFF,TGTGCTAGTGGTTTCGGGACAGGGGGACCCAATGAGCAGTTCTTC,NA,TRBJ2-1,TRBV12-5,TRBD1
CASSQDGRAYEQFF,TGCGCCAGCAGCCAAGACGGCAGGGCGTATGAGCAGTTCTTC,NA,TRBJ2-1,TRBV4-3,NA
CASSLDIWADSSYEQYF,TGTGCCAGCAGCTTAGATATTTGGGCCGATAGCTCCTACGAGCAGTACTTC,few,TRBJ2-7,TRBV7-9,NA
CASSFKRGAKSSTDTQYF,TGTGCCAGCAGTTTTAAGCGGGGGGCGAAATCTAGCACAGATACGCAGTATTTT,NA,TRBJ2-3,TRBV12-3/TRBV12-4,TRBD2
CASSGDRGALRLTQYF,TGTGCCAGCAGTGGCGACAGGGGAGCCCTCAGATTGACGCAGTATTTT,NA,TRBJ2-3,TRBV28,TRBD1
CASSLNLQGSYEQYF,TGTGCCAGCAGCTTAAATCTACAGGGGTCCTACGAGCAGTACTTC,NA,TRBJ2-7,TRBV7-9,TRBD1
CASSPSGTGGRNEQFF,TGTGCCAGCAGCCCATCCGGGACAGGGGGTAGGAATGAGCAGTTCTTC,NA,TRBJ2-1,TRBV7-9,TRBD1
CASGLWRANQETQYF,TGTGCTAGTGGTTTGTGGCGAGCGAACCAAGAGACCCAGTACTTC,NA,TRBJ2-5,TRBV12-5,NA
CANSGEGTEAFF,TGTGCCAACTCGGGGGAGGGCACTGAAGCTTTCTTT,many,TRBJ1-1,TRBV7-9,NA
CASSIGTSEETQYF,TGTGCCAGTAGTATCGGGACTAGCGAGGAGACCCAGTACTTC,NA,TRBJ2-5,TRBV19,TRBD2
CASSYGSGGFTEAFF,TGTGCCAGCAGTTACGGTTCAGGGGGCTTCACTGAAGCTTTCTTT,NA,TRBJ1-1,TRBV6-2/TRBV6-3,TRBD1
CASSSVGGAHTGELFF,TGTGCCAGCAGTTCAGTCGGAGGAGCGCACACCGGGGAGCTGTTTTTT,NA,TRBJ2-2,TRBV6-2/TRBV6-3,NA
CASSRQGLTNEQFF,TGTGCTAGCAGCCGCCAGGGACTGACAAATGAGCAGTTCTTC,few,TRBJ2-1,TRBV7-7,NA
CASSQGPQGTLHGYTF,TGCGCCAGCAGCCAAGGCCCACAGGGAACATTGCATGGCTACACCTTC,few,TRBJ1-2,TRBV4-1,NA
CASSPSLTIERSNEQFF,TGTGCCAGCAGCCCAAGCTTAACAATAGAACGCTCCAATGAGCAGTTCTTC,few,TRBJ2-1,TRBV7-9,NA
CASSLSGFHNEQFF,TGTGCCAGTAGTCTTAGCGGGTTTCACAATGAGCAGTTCTTC,NA,TRBJ2-1,TRBV27,TRBD2
CASSPETHHEQYF,TGTGCCAGCAGCCCAGAGACACACCACGAGCAGTACTTC,once,TRBJ2-7,TRBV7-6,NA
CASSTPGHNTGELFF,TGTGCCAGCAGCACCCCGGGACACAACACCGGGGAGCTGTTTTTT,many,TRBJ2-2,TRBV7-8,NA
CASSLMFQARNTIYF,TGTGCCAGCAGCTTAATGTTCCAGGCTCGAAACACCATATATTTT,NA,TRBJ1-3,TRBV11-2,NA
CSVGGSGELFF,TGCAGCGTTGGCGGGTCCGGGGAGCTGTTTTTT,NA,TRBJ2-2,TRBV29-1,NA
CANSPDSFYEQYF,TGTGCCAACAGCCCGGACAGTTTCTACGAGCAGTACTTC,NA,TRBJ2-7,TRBV7-9,NA
CASSLGPAGSGYNEQFF,TGTGCCAGCAGCTTAGGGCCTGCGGGTAGCGGATACAATGAGCAGTTCTTC,many,TRBJ2-1,TRBV11-3,NA
CATARGLPPYNEQFF,TGTGCCACCGCCCGTGGTCTGCCACCCTACAATGAGCAGTTCTTC,few,TRBJ2-1,TRBV24-1,NA
CASSPQTDPAAKNIQYF,TGTGCCAGCAGTCCGCAGACAGACCCGGCAGCCAAAAACATTCAGTACTTC,few,TRBJ2-4,TRBV6-5,NA
CATSDPKSGNTIYF,TGTGCCACCAGTGATCCAAAATCTGGAAACACCATATATTTT,NA,TRBJ1-3,TRBV24-1,NA
CSVRTVSNQPQHF,TGCAGCGTGCGGACCGTTAGCAATCAGCCCCAGCATTTT,few,TRBJ1-5,TRBV29-1,NA
CASSHQDILYNEQFF,TGTGCCAGCAGCCACCAAGACATTCTCTACAATGAGCAGTTCTTC,NA,TRBJ2-1,TRBV7-2,NA
CASSLDKYEAFF,TGTGCCAGCAGTTTGGACAAGTATGAAGCTTTCTTT,NA,TRBJ1-1,TRBV6-2/TRBV6-3,NA
CASSAPGGSNTEAFF,TGTGCCAGCAGCGCCCCAGGGGGCTCGAACACTGAAGCTTTCTTT,few,TRBJ1-1,TRBV7-6,TRBD1
CASSDGEILGLQGVSYEQYF,TGTGCCAGCAGTGATGGAGAGATTTTAGGACTTCAGGGAGTCTCCTACGAGCAGTACTTC,few,TRBJ2-7,TRBV2,NA
CASSPYYGYTF,TGTGCCAGCAGCCCCTACTATGGCTACACCTTC,many,TRBJ1-2,TRBV7-9,NA
CASSYSGLGEFNQPQHF,TGTGCCAGCAGTTACTCGGGCCTCGGGGAGTTCAATCAGCCCCAGCATTTT,few,TRBJ1-5,TRBV6-2/TRBV6-3,NA
CASSPQWQWNTEAFF,TGTGCCAGCAGCCCCCAATGGCAGTGGAACACTGAAGCTTTCTTT,NA,TRBJ1-1,TRBV7-8,NA
CASSSWEAGYTF,TGTGCCAGCAGTTCCTGGGAAGCTGGCTACACCTTC,few,TRBJ1-2,TRBV6-2/TRBV6-3,NA
CASSGLGTGRGEQFF,TGTGCCAGCAGCGGACTCGGGACTGGGCGGGGAGAGCAGTTCTTC,NA,TRBJ2-1,TRBV7-3,NA
CASSRRDSSQHF,TGTGCCAGCAGCCGCCGGGACAGCTCGCAGCATTTT,NA,TRBJ1-5,TRBV6-6,TRBD1
CASSKQGANEKLFF,TGTGCCAGCAGTAAACAGGGGGCTAATGAAAAACTGTTTTTT,NA,TRBJ1-4,TRBV2,TRBD1
CASSQGAGNSPLHF,TGCGCCAGCAGCCAGGGGGCTGGGAATTCACCCCTCCACTTT,many,TRBJ1-6,TRBV4-1,NA
CASSISVGNQPQHF,TGTGCCAGTAGTATTAGTGTGGGCAATCAGCCCCAGCATTTT,NA,TRBJ1-5,TRBV19,NA
CASSLQAPYGYTF,TGTGCCAGCAGTCTACAGGCTCCCTATGGCTACACCTTC,few,TRBJ1-2,TRBV3-1,NA
CASSSIRPTGRGYTF,TGTGCCAGCAGCTCCATTCGCCCGACAGGGCGAGGCTACACCTTC,few,TRBJ1-2,TRBV7-1,TRBD1
CASSLGQITGELFF,TGTGCTAGCAGCTTAGGGCAGATCACCGGGGAGCTGTTTTTT,many,TRBJ2-2,TRBV7-7,NA
CASSPQDGYEQYF,TGTGCCAGCTCACCACAGGACGGCTACGAGCAGTACTTC,NA,TRBJ2-7,TRBV18,NA
CASSLGLAGAHSYNEQFF,TGTGCCAGCAGTTTGGGACTAGCGGGGGCCCACTCCTACAATGAGCAGTTCTTC,few,TRBJ2-1,TRBV12-3/TRBV12-4,TRBD2
CSVDPSLQGTGTDTQYF,TGCAGCGTTGACCCCTCCCTACAGGGGACTGGCACAGATACGCAGTATTTT,few,TRBJ2-3,TRBV29-1,NA
CASSYSSEGFYGYTF,TGTGCCAGCAGTTACTCGAGCGAGGGATTCTATGGCTACACCTTC,few,TRBJ1-2,TRBV6-6,NA
CSARRDRGPYGYTF,TGCAGTGCTAGACGGGACAGGGGGCCCTATGGCTACACCTTC,NA,TRBJ1-2,TRBV20-1,TRBD1
CASSSTQGSSYNEQFF,TGTGCCAGCAGCTCTACACAGGGAAGCTCCTACAATGAGCAGTTCTTC,many,TRBJ2-1,TRBV7-6,NA
CSVSGKGTNEKLFF,TGCAGCGTGAGTGGAAAGGGGACTAATGAAAAACTGTTTTTT,NA,TRBJ1-4,TRBV29-1,NA
CASSLVGGSSYNEQFF,TGTGCCAGCAGCTTAGTGGGCGGGAGCTCCTACAATGAGCAGTTCTTC,many,TRBJ2-1,TRBV7-8,TRBD2
CASTLLLRYGYTF,TGTGCCAGCACCCTGCTACTTCGCTATGGCTACACCTTC,NA,TRBJ1-2,TRBV6-1,NA
CATSLAGGPYNEQFF,TGTGCCACGTCACTAGCGGGGGGCCCCTACAATGAGCAGTTCTTC,many,TRBJ2-1,TRBV7-6,TRBD2